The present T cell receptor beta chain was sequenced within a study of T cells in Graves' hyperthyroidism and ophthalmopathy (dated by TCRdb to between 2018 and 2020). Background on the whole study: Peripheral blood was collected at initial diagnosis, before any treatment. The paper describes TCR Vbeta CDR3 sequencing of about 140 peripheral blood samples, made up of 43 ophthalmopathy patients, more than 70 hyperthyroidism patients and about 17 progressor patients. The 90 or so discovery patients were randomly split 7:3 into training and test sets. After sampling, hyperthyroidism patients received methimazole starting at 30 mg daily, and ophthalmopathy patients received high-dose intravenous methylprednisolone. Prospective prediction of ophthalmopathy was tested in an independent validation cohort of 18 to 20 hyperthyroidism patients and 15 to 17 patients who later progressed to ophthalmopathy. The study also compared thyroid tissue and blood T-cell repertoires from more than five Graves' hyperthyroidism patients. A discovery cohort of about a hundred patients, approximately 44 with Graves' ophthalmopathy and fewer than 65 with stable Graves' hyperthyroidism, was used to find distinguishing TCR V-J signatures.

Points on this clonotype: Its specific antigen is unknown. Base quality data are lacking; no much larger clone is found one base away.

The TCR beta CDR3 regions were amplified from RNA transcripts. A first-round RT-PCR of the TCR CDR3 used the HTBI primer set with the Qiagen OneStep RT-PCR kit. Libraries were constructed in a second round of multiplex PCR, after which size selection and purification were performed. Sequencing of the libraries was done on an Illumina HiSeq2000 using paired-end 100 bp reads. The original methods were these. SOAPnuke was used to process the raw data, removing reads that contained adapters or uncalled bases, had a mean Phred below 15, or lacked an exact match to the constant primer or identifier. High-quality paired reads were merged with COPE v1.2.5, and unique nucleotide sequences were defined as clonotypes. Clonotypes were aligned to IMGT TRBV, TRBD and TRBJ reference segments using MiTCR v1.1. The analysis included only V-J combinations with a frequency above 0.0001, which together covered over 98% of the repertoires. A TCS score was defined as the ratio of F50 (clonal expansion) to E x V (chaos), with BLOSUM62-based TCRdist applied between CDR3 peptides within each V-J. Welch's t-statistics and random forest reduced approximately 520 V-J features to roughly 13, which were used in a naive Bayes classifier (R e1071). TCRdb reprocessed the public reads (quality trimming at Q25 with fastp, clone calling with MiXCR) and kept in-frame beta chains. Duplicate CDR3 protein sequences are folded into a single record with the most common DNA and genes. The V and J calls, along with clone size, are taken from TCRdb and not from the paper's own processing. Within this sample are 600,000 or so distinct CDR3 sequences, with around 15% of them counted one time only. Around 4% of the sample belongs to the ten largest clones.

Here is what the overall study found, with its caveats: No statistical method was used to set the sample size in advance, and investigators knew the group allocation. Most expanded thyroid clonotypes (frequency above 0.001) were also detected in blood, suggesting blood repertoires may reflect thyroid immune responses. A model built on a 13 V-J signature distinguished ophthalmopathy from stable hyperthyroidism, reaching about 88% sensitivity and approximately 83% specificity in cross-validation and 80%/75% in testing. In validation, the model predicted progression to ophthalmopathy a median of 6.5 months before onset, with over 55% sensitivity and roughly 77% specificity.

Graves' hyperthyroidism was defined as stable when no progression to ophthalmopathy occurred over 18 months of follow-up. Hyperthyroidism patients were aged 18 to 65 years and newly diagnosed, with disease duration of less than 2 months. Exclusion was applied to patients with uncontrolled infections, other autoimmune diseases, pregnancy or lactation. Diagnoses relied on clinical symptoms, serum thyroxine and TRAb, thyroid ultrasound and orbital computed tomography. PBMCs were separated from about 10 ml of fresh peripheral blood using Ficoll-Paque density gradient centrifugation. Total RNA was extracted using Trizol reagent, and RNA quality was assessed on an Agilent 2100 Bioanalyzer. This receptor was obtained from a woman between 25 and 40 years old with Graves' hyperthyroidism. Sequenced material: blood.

The CDR3 amino acid sequence is: CASSQGDRVSLNTEAFF. In nucleotide form, the sequence is TGCGCCAGCAGCCAAGGGGACAGGGTGAGCCTAAACACTGAAGCTTTCTTT. Recombination connected TRBV4-1 to TRBJ1-1, and 9 junction bases match TRBD1. For CDR1 and CDR2, the germline V gene lists MGHRA and YSYEKL. Including the terminal cysteine and phenylalanine, the CDR3 comprises 17 residues. The only DNA kept is the CDR3, 51 bases in frame from the first base. Germline trimming: 1 base from V, 2 bases from J; junction bases outside gene matches: 8.